The T cell receptor (beta chain) described here comes from a study of T cells in Graves' hyperthyroidism and ophthalmopathy (dated by TCRdb to the late 2010s). Regarding the study in general: Peripheral blood was collected at initial diagnosis, before any treatment. The study also compared thyroid tissue and blood T-cell repertoires from more than 5 Graves' hyperthyroidism patients. The paper describes TCR Vbeta CDR3 sequencing of 140 or so peripheral blood samples, made up of 43 ophthalmopathy patients, roughly 72 hyperthyroidism patients and 17 progressor patients. The roughly 91 discovery patients were randomly divided into training and test sets at a 7:3 ratio. To identify TCR V-J signatures that set the groups apart, the researchers used a discovery cohort of 100 patients, made up of 43 with Graves' ophthalmopathy and 57 with stable Graves' hyperthyroidism. Following sampling, methimazole starting at 30 mg daily was given to hyperthyroidism patients, and high-dose intravenous methylprednisolone was given to ophthalmopathy patients. Prospective prediction of ophthalmopathy was tested in an independent validation cohort consisting of about 19 hyperthyroidism patients and approximately 16 patients who later progressed to ophthalmopathy.

This clonotype occurred a few times. Its target antigen remains unknown. Within one base of it there is no much larger clone, and no base qualities were kept. Results and caveats for the whole study, not just this receptor: Sample size was not statistically predetermined, and blinding of investigators to group allocation was not performed. In validation, progression to ophthalmopathy was predicted by the model with nearly 71% sensitivity and 72% to 85% specificity, a median of roughly 6 months before onset. Most expanded thyroid clonotypes (frequency above 0.001) were also detected in blood, a finding suggesting that blood repertoires may reflect thyroid immune responses. In cross-validation, a model built on a 13 V-J signature told ophthalmopathy apart from stable hyperthyroidism with 85% to 90% sensitivity and roughly 81% specificity, and in testing the same model reached 80%/75%.

The TCR beta CDR3 regions were amplified from the RNA transcripts. A first-round RT-PCR of the TCR CDR3 used the HTBI primer set with the Qiagen OneStep RT-PCR kit. A second multiplex PCR round built the libraries, followed by size selection and purification. Libraries were sequenced paired-end with 100 bp reads on an Illumina HiSeq2000. The study's own analysis went as follows. SOAPnuke was used to process the raw data, with reads discarded if the reads contained adapters or uncalled bases, had a mean Phred below 15, or lacked an exact constant-primer or identifier match. High-quality paired reads were merged using COPE v1.2.5, and each unique nucleotide sequence was defined as a clonotype. MiTCR v1.1 was used to align the clonotypes against IMGT TRBV, TRBD and TRBJ reference segments. The analysis was restricted to V-J combinations with a frequency above 0.0001, which together covered roughly 99% of the repertoires. The TCS score was defined as F50 (clonal expansion) divided by E x V (chaos), with BLOSUM62-based TCRdist calculated between CDR3 peptides within each V-J. Welch's t-statistics and random forest reduced 500 to 650 V-J features to about 12, which were used in a naive Bayes classifier (R e1071). Using fastp trimming at Q25 and MiXCR clonotype assembly, TCRdb reanalyzed the public sequencing data and kept in-frame beta chains. Under each unique CDR3 protein, matching rows form one entry showing the most common genes and DNA. TCRdb, rather than the study authors, made the V and J calls. In all, the sample holds fewer than 650,000 distinct CDR3 sequences, and around 13% of those were seen once. The ten largest clones take up more than 5% of the sample.

The hyperthyroidism patients were between 18 and 65 years old and newly diagnosed, with a disease duration of less than 2 months. The study excluded patients with uncontrolled infections, other autoimmune diseases, pregnancy or lactation. Diagnoses were established on the basis of clinical symptoms, serum thyroxine and TRAb, thyroid ultrasound, and orbital computed tomography. For progressor patients, blood was drawn at the first diagnosis of hyperthyroidism, before any ophthalmopathy symptoms had appeared. Ficoll-Paque density gradient centrifugation was used to isolate PBMCs from approximately 11 ml of fresh peripheral blood. Patients classed as progressors first received a Graves' hyperthyroidism diagnosis and then went on to develop ophthalmopathy during follow-up. Trizol reagent was used to extract total RNA, and RNA quality was then checked on an Agilent 2100 Bioanalyzer. The CDR3 covers 13 residues, taking in both the cysteine and the phenylalanine. Here the CDR3 DNA is all that survives: 39 bases in frame from base 1. Taken from the germline V gene (reference sequence), the CDR1 and CDR2 loops are DFQATT and SNEGSKA. V loses 3 bases, J loses 2 bases, and the germline ends lie 11 bases apart.

What was sequenced was blood. The chain joins TRBV20-1 to TRBJ2-7, and TRBD2 may be the D gene, going by 5 matching bases. This receptor was obtained from a woman younger than 45 with Graves' hyperthyroidism that later progressed to Graves' ophthalmopathy. The DNA sequence reads TGCAGTGCTAGTGAGGACTTAACCTACGAGCAGTACTTC. Its protein reads: CSASEDLTYEQYF.